The 16 T cell receptor beta chains reported below all come from one sample, sequenced in a study of blood T cell repertoires in COVID-19. The assay was immunoSEQ multiplex PCR, and TCRdb's table has in-frame clones only and misses some. Among more than 110,000 clones listed, around 82% were seen once. Sequencing was carried out using PBMCs or T cells enriched from blood (not recorded which). The source of these receptors is a woman aged 45-59 years who had recovered from COVID-19.

This chain links TRBV5-1 with TRBJ1-1, with D tentatively TRBD1 (5 bases). V was clipped by 4 bases and J by 0 bases, with 13 bases between them. Germline V gives CDR1 SGHRS, CDR2 YFSETQ. This CDR3 contains 15 residues. In DNA form, the CDR3 reads TGCGCCAGCAGCGCGGGGCATCTAATGAACACTGAAGCTTTCTTT. Translation gives CASSAGHLMNTEAFF.

The chain has TRBV11-2 and TRBJ2-3; 7 bases map to TRBD2. CDR3 length: 14 amino acids. CDR1 and CDR2 (germline): SGHAT, FQNNGV. Germline trimming cut 8 bases from V and 2 bases from J; bases unmatched to any gene: 7. Written as DNA, the CDR3 is TGTGCCAGCCTCTGGGGGACTACCACAGATACGCAGTATTTT. This encodes CASLWGTTTDTQYF.

V usage is TRBV3-1 (or the pseudogene TRBV3-2) and J usage is TRBJ2-5; unclear D gene. Germline V gene sequence: CDR1 LGHDT, CDR2 YNNKEL (reference sequence). CDR3 length equals 15 residues. Trimming left V 6 bases short and J 3 bases short, with 17 bases between. The CDR3 loop is CASRSTTVPEETQYF. The CDR3 bases are TGTGCCAGCAGGTCCACAACAGTGCCTGAAGAGACCCAGTACTTC.

This chain links TRBV5-1 with TRBJ2-3; 8 nucleotides match TRBD1. Unmatched junction bases numbered 8, after V lost 0 bases and J lost 2 bases. The CDR3 sequence is 17 residues long. Germline V gene sequence: CDR1 SGHRS, CDR2 YFSETQ. The CDR3 sequence: CASSLAQGAQATDTQYF. CDR3 DNA sequence: TGCGCCAGCAGCTTGGCTCAGGGGGCTCAGGCCACAGATACGCAGTATTTT.

This sequence joins TRBV19 and TRBJ1-1; D is possibly TRBD1 (6 bases). CDR1 is LNHDA and CDR2 is SQIVND in the germline V gene (reference sequence). This CDR3 spans 17 amino acids. Trimming stripped 3 bases from V and 0 bases from J, with 17 bases between. The CDR3 sequence is CASSIRGTLRVNTEAFF. DNA of the CDR3: TGTGCCAGTAGTATTAGGGGGACACTAAGGGTGAACACTGAAGCTTTCTTT.

This chain connects TRBV2 to TRBJ2-7; a weak D match, TRBD1 (6 bases). The V end lost 4 bases, the J end lost 5 bases, and 9 bases lay between the germline ends. Germline V gene lookup returns CDR1 SNHLY and CDR2 FYNNEI. CDR3 length: 12 residues. The CDR3 DNA is TGTGCCAGCAGTGCAGGGGTCAACGAGCAGTACTTC. Translating it yields CASSAGVNEQYF.

V and J are TRBV7-9 and TRBJ1-1, with TRBD1 as a possible D gene (5 bases). Germline V gene lookup returns CDR1 SEHNR and CDR2 FQNEAQ (reference sequence). This CDR3 has 14 amino acids. V shed 2 bases and J shed 4 bases, with 11 bases lying between them. For the CDR3, the DNA is TGTGCCAGCAGCTTATCAGGGTTGGTCACTGAAGCTTTCTTT. Protein sequence: CASSLSGLVTEAFF. The whole variable domain, filled in from reference TRBV7-9 and TRBJ1-1, reads DTGVSQNPRHKITKRGQNVTFRCDPISEHNRLYWYRQTLGQGPEFLTYFQNEAQLEKSRLLSDRFSAERPKGSFSTLEIQRTEQGDSAMYLCASSLSGLVTEAFFGQGTRLTVV.

The V call is TRBV5-8, the J call TRBJ1-2; D may be TRBD1 (5 bases). Germline assignment: CDR1 SGHTS and CDR2 YDEGEE. Trimming took 4 bases from V and 4 from J, leaving 17 bases between them. CDR3 size: 15 residues. CDR3 sequence (DNA): TGTGCCAGCAGCCGGGGGTCCGTGGGGAGCTATGGCTACACCTTC. Amino acids: CASSRGSVGSYGYTF. Full variable domain (outside the CDR3, taken from reference TRBV5-8 and TRBJ1-2): EAGVTQSPTHLIKTRGQQATLRCSPISGHTSVYWYQQALGLGLQFLLWYDEGEERNRGNFPPRFSGRQFPNYSSELNVNALELEDSALYLCASSRGSVGSYGYTFGSGTRLTVV.

This chain joins TRBV28 and TRBJ2-1; no clear D gene. The CDR3 is 12 amino acids. Germline-derived CDR1 and CDR2 are MDHEN and SYDVKM. V lost 4 bases to trimming and J lost 10 bases, with 11 bases between them. The CDR3 protein is CASSSQRLEQFF. CDR3 DNA sequence: TGTGCCAGCAGTTCACAACGACTCGAGCAGTTCTTC.

This chain connects TRBV5-3 to TRBJ2-6; 7 bases are shared with TRBD1. TRBV5-3 is recorded as an ORF, its role being uncertain. Losses at the gene ends were 4 bases for V and 3 bases for J; bases not matched to a gene: 4. The CDR3 consists of 15 residues. This CDR3 is CARSRRGHGANVLTF. In nucleotides, the CDR3 is TGTGCCAGAAGCCGTAGGGGGCATGGGGCCAACGTCCTGACTTTC.

The chain combines TRBV29-1 with TRBJ1-2, with TRBD1 matching over 9 bases. V was clipped by 6 bases and J by 6 bases; unmatched bases: 5. Germline V gene lookup returns CDR1 SQVTM and CDR2 ANQGSEA. This CDR3 is built from 12 residues. DNA of the CDR3: TGCAGCGTGCCCACAGGGGGCCATGGCTACACCTTC. This encodes CSVPTGGHGYTF. Full variable domain (remainder filled in from reference TRBV29-1 and TRBJ1-2): SAVISQKPSRDICQRGTSLTIQCQVDSQVTMMFWYRQQPGQSLTLIATANQGSEATYESGFVIDKFPISRPNLTFSTLTVSNMSPEDSSIYLCSVPTGGHGYTFGSGTRLTVV.

This chain links TRBV7-9 with TRBJ1-3, with D uncertain. V gave up 0 bases and J gave up 3 bases, with 12 bases separating them. The germline V gene encodes CDR1 SEHNR and CDR2 FQNEAQ (reference sequence). The CDR3 length is 16 residues. The CDR3 DNA sequence: TGTGCCAGCAGCTTAGCGGTGACCAACTATGGAAACACCATATATTTT. Protein: CASSLAVTNYGNTIYF.

The chain has TRBV29-1 and TRBJ1-1; 7 bases agree with TRBD1. With V trimmed by 4 bases and J by 4 bases, 6 bases remained unmatched. This CDR3 comprises 13 residues. Germline V gene sequence: CDR1 SQVTM, CDR2 ANQGSEA. The CDR3 coding sequence is TGCAGCGTTGCGGAACAGGGGAGCACTGAAGCTTTCTTT. Its translation: CSVAEQGSTEAFF.

The chain is built from TRBV5-1 and TRBJ1-1; 10 nucleotides align to TRBD1. Germline V lookup: CDR1 SGHRS, CDR2 YFSETQ. The CDR3 runs 15 residues. J gave up 3 bases and V 3 bases, and 5 bases lay outside the gene matches. The CDR3 nucleotides are TGCGCCAGCAGCTCGACCGGGACAGGGGACACTGAAGCTTTCTTT. This encodes CASSSTGTGDTEAFF. Drawing the rest from reference TRBV5-1 and TRBJ1-1, the complete variable domain is KAGVTQTPRYLIKTRGQQVTLSCSPISGHRSVSWYQQTPGQGLQFLFEYFSETQRNKGNFPGRFSGRQFSNSRSEMNVSTLELGDSALYLCASSSTGTGDTEAFFGQGTRLTVV.

This chain links TRBV5-1 with TRBJ2-2; D gene unclear. The CDR3 runs to 15 residues. Germline CDR1 reads SGHRS; CDR2 reads YFSETQ. Trimming cost V 0 bases and J 4 bases, with 10 bases left between them. CDR3 nucleotides: TGCGCCAGCAGCTTGGTTCCATTTCCCACCGGGGAGCTGTTTTTT. Protein product: CASSLVPFPTGELFF.

For the CDR3, the DNA is TGCGCCAGCAGCGTGACAGGCTTGAGCTCCTATAATTCACCCCTCCACTTT. Amino acids: CASSVTGLSSYNSPLHF. V and J are TRBV4-1 and TRBJ1-6; D might be TRBD1 (6 bases). Trimming left V 5 bases short and J 0 bases short, with 14 bases between. The germline gives CDR1 MGHRA, CDR2 YSYEKL. There are 17 residues in the CDR3.